This TCR beta chain emerged from a study of regulatory T cells in long-lasting Graves disease. Germline V gene data show CDR1 as MNHNS and CDR2 as SASEGT. The CDR3 totals 16 residues. V lost 6 bases and J 1 base, leaving 19 bases between the germline ends. Study-wide findings and caveats: The study found TRBV28, TRBJ1-2 and TRBJ2-5 favored in persistent disease. Persistent Graves' patients showed less TCR diversity than newly diagnosed ones.

Specified time point: newly diagnosed GD, antithyroid drugs for less than 3 months. Making the TCR library involved RNA that had been extracted from PBMCs. Researchers made TCR beta libraries by using iRepertoire HTBI primers and running Arm-PCR on CDR3 regions. From the multiplex PCR reads, TCRdb called clonotypes with MiXCR, one entry per CDR3 protein. The sample shows some 450,000 distinct CDR3 sequences, over 15% of them seen only once. The table lists this clonotype with many counts. Its target is unknown. This sample also appeared in a second study, on T cells in Graves' hyperthyroidism and ophthalmopathy. As reported in that work: Initially, a first-round RT-PCR of the TCR CDR3 employed the HTBI primer set. Most clonotypes expanded in thyroid above 0.001 were likewise present in blood.

The genes are TRBV6-1 and TRBJ2-7, with D perhaps TRBD2 (6 bases). The source is a woman in her thirties with Graves disease. This specimen was peripheral blood mononuclear cells (PBMCs), taken at new diagnosis, from a patient treated with antithyroid drugs. The CDR3 spells CASSDGGGAESYEQYF. The CDR3 region has the DNA TGTGCCAGCAGCGACGGTGGAGGGGCGGAATCCTACGAGCAGTACTTC.